The 21 T cell receptor beta chains in this list originate from one sample, sequenced in a study of blood T cell repertoires in COVID-19. The table came from immunoSEQ multiplex PCR; TCRdb's copy has only in-frame clones and leaves some out. The sample carries about 94,000 clones, about four fifths recorded once. Sample: peripheral blood. The receptors derive from a human donor in a cohort sampled during active COVID-19.

This chain joins TRBV12-3 or TRBV12-4 and TRBJ2-5, with D possibly being TRBD2 (6 bases). Trimming stripped 5 bases from V and 6 bases from J, with 13 bases between. The CDR3 is 13 amino acids. This CDR3 is CASSVGGSQTQYF. Written as DNA, the CDR3 is TGTGCCAGCAGTGTCGGGGGATCGCAGACCCAGTACTTC.

This chain joins TRBV7-2 and TRBJ2-7; 8 bases are a match to TRBD1. In germline, CDR1 is SGHTA, CDR2 FQGNSA. Trimming took 4 bases from V and 2 from J; bases not matched to a gene: 7. This CDR3 has 15 residues. CDR3 loop: CASSSGTGYTYEQYF. DNA for the CDR3: TGTGCCAGCAGCTCCGGGACAGGCTACACCTACGAGCAGTACTTC.

V and J are TRBV28 and TRBJ1-5; 7 bases fit TRBD1. The CDR3 is 16 amino acids. V lost 2 bases and J lost 11; bases outside the gene matches: 15. The germline V gene encodes CDR1 MDHEN and CDR2 SYDVKM. The CDR3 nucleotides read TGTGCCAGCAGTTTAACTGGGGGACAGTGGCCTAGGGCCCAGCATTTT. Amino acid sequence: CASSLTGGQWPRAQHF.

This sequence joins TRBV12-3 or TRBV12-4 and TRBJ1-1, with D possibly being TRBD1 (6 bases). The CDR3 runs to 13 residues. Trimming removed 2 bases from V and 9 bases from J, with 13 bases in between. CDR3 sequence reads: CASSLWGQEKAFF. CDR3 DNA sequence: TGTGCCAGCAGTTTATGGGGACAAGAAAAAGCTTTCTTT.

The rearrangement links TRBV18 to TRBJ2-1; TRBD1 matches 8 bases. CDR1 is KGHSH and CDR2 is LQKENI in the germline V gene. The J segment lost 6 bases and the V segment lost 3 bases, leaving 7 bases of the junction unmatched. CDR3 length equals 15 residues. CDR3 sequence reads: CASSPRQGLGNEQFF. The DNA of the CDR3 is TGTGCCAGCTCACCGCGACAGGGGTTGGGCAATGAGCAGTTCTTC.

The rearrangement joins TRBV4-1 to TRBJ1-5; D remains ambiguous. The CDR3 totals 15 residues. Germline assignment: CDR1 MGHRA and CDR2 YSYEKL. Trimming cost V 1 base and J 0 bases, with 7 bases left between them. CDR3 region: CASSQGGYSNQPQHF. The CDR3 DNA follows: TGCGCCAGCAGCCAAGGAGGGTATAGCAATCAGCCCCAGCATTTT.

This chain uses TRBV24-1 with TRBJ2-7, with 8 positions matching TRBD1. V gave up 5 bases and J gave up 1 base; unmatched junction bases: 3. The CDR3 sequence is 14 residues long. Germline assignment: CDR1 KGHDR and CDR2 SFDVKD. CDR3 in DNA: TGTGCCACCAGTGGGGGGACAGGTTCCTACGAGCAGTACTTC. It yields the protein CATSGGTGSYEQYF.

The CDR3 DNA follows: TGTGCCAGCAGTTTACGGACTAGCGGCTACGAGCAGTACTTC. Residues: CASSLRTSGYEQYF. The chain employs TRBV27 and TRBJ2-7, with 10 bases fitting TRBD2. V trimming: 2 bases; J trimming: 3 bases; junction bases outside the gene matches: 1. The CDR3 extends over 14 amino acids. Germline V lookup: CDR1 MNHEY, CDR2 SMNVEV (reference sequence).

V usage is TRBV12-3 or TRBV12-4 and J usage is TRBJ1-1; no reliable D call. This CDR3 contains 11 residues. Trimming removed 7 bases at V and 2 bases at J, with 5 bases between. CDR3 amino acids: CASTHNTEAFF. In DNA, the CDR3 is TGTGCCAGCACACATAACACTGAAGCTTTCTTT.

This clone has more than one count but fewer than ten. The V and J genes are TRBV27 and TRBJ1-4; D possibly corresponds to TRBD1 (5 bases). Germline V gene sequence: CDR1 MNHEY, CDR2 SMNVEV (reference sequence). CDR3 length: 15 residues. The V gene lost 5 bases and the J gene lost 5 bases, with 15 bases spanning the gap. The CDR3 DNA follows: TGTGCCAGCAGTCCCAGGGACTCTCCGAATGAAAAACTGTTTTTT. This sequence encodes CASSPRDSPNEKLFF.

The rearrangement uses TRBV5-1 and TRBJ2-3; D is ambiguous. Germline V gene sequence: CDR1 SGHRS, CDR2 YFSETQ. Trimming took off 0 bases at V and 9 bases at J, with 8 bases between the two ends. The CDR3 extends over 12 amino acids. The CDR3 nucleotides are TGCGCCAGCAGCTTGGACTATGGGACGCAGTATTTT. Residues: CASSLDYGTQYF.

The V gene is TRBV14, the J gene TRBJ2-5; maybe TRBD1 (6 bases). The CDR3 has 15 residues. V lost 2 bases and J 2 bases, leaving 12 bases between the germline ends. Germline assignment: CDR1 SGHDN and CDR2 FVKESK. The CDR3 sequence is CASSQPGTSQETQYF. CDR3 in DNA: TGTGCCAGCAGCCAACCAGGGACATCACAAGAGACCCAGTACTTC. Full variable domain (missing parts from reference TRBV14 and TRBJ2-5): EAGVTQFPSHSVIEKGQTVTLRCDPISGHDNLYWYRRVMGKEIKFLLHFVKESKQDESGMPNNRFLAERTGGTYSTLKVQPAELEDSGVYFCASSQPGTSQETQYFGPGTRLLVL.

This clone has a single count. This sequence joins TRBV15 and TRBJ2-1; the match to TRBD2 covers 11 bases. CDR1 and CDR2 (germline): LNHNV, YYDKDF (reference sequence). The CDR3 has 16 amino acids. V lost 1 base, J lost 6 bases, and 5 bases stayed unmatched. The CDR3 protein is CATSRGTSGSGNEQFF. The CDR3 DNA reads TGTGCCACCAGCAGAGGAACTAGCGGGAGTGGCAATGAGCAGTTCTTC.

The gene calls are TRBV19 and TRBJ2-2; D possibly corresponds to TRBD2 (6 bases). The V gene's germline CDR1 is LNHDA and CDR2 SQIVND (reference sequence). The ends were cut back, 7 bases at V and 6 bases at J, with 21 bases in the middle. The CDR3 totals 16 residues. The CDR3 nucleotides are TGTGCCAGTACCTATAGCCCCACTAGCAGGTCCGGGGAGCTGTTTTTT. Translation: CASTYSPTSRSGELFF. The entire variable domain, with the rest obtained from reference TRBV19 and TRBJ2-2, is as follows: DGGITQSPKYLFRKEGQNVTLSCEQNLNHDAMYWYRQDPGQGLRLIYYSQIVNDFQKGDIAEGYSVSREKKESFPLTVTSAQKNPTAFYLCASTYSPTSRSGELFFGEGSRLTVL.

The chain uses TRBV5-5 and TRBJ2-5; 7 nucleotides line up with TRBD2. CDR1 and CDR2 (germline): SGHKS, YYEKEE (reference sequence). CDR3 length: 15 amino acids. V lost 3 bases, J lost 5 bases, and 10 bases stayed unmatched. CDR3 nucleotide sequence: TGTGCCAGCAGCTCCCTCGGGGGGTCTGGGGAGACCCAGTACTTC. The encoded protein is CASSSLGGSGETQYF.

This clone showed up just once. The chain recombines TRBV18 with TRBJ2-7, with 10 bases matching TRBD2. J gave up 5 bases and V 0 bases, and 4 bases lay outside the gene matches. Germline assignment: CDR1 KGHSH and CDR2 LQKENI. The CDR3 spans 15 residues. The CDR3, as DNA: TGTGCCAGCTCACCACCCGGGACTAGCGCCCACGAGCAGTACTTC. Translating it yields CASSPPGTSAHEQYF.

This clone has more than one count but fewer than ten. DNA for the CDR3: TGTGCCAGCAGTTCAGGGGTTCCTAGATCACCCCTCCACTTT. This gives the protein CASSSGVPRSPLHF. The gene calls are TRBV2 and TRBJ1-6; perhaps TRBD1 as D (6 bases). The CDR3 loop spans 14 amino acids. V lost 5 bases and J lost 10, with 15 bases in between. Germline V CDR1 and CDR2: SNHLY, FYNNEI.

The V gene is TRBV28, the J gene TRBJ2-7; 11 bases are shared with TRBD1. The V gene end was trimmed by 4 bases and the J gene end by 3 bases; junction bases not matched to a gene: 5. CDR3 length: 15 amino acids. CDR1 is MDHEN and CDR2 is SYDVKM in the germline V gene. The CDR3 coding sequence is TGTGCCAGCAGTTCCGCCGGGACAGGGGGCTACGAGCAGTACTTC. Amino acid sequence: CASSSAGTGGYEQYF.

The V gene is TRBV7-9, the J gene TRBJ1-2; D is undetermined. V dropped 2 bases and J dropped 8 bases, with 12 bases sitting between them. Per the germline V gene, CDR1 is SEHNR and CDR2 is FQNEAQ (reference sequence). The CDR3 is 13 amino acids. The CDR3 loop reads CASSLSVDGGYTF. CDR3 bases: TGTGCCAGCAGCTTAAGTGTTGACGGGGGCTACACCTTC.

The chain combines TRBV6-6 with TRBJ2-7; TRBD1 matches at 10 bases. V was pared by 5 bases and J by 2 bases, with 3 bases of the junction left unmatched. The V gene's germline CDR1 is MNHNY and CDR2 SVGAGI (reference sequence). CDR3 length equals 14 residues. This CDR3 reads CASSNDRGPYEQYF. CDR3 in DNA: TGTGCCAGCAGTAACGACAGGGGGCCCTACGAGCAGTACTTC.

The chain uses TRBV28 and TRBJ1-5; a weak D match, TRBD1 (6 bases). V was cut by 5 bases and J by 4 bases, with 18 bases left in between. The CDR3 is made up of 16 amino acids. Germline CDR1 is MDHEN and CDR2 is SYDVKM. This CDR3 is CASSLRTEIRNQPQHF. DNA for the CDR3: TGTGCCAGCAGTCTCCGGACAGAGATTAGGAATCAGCCCCAGCATTTT.